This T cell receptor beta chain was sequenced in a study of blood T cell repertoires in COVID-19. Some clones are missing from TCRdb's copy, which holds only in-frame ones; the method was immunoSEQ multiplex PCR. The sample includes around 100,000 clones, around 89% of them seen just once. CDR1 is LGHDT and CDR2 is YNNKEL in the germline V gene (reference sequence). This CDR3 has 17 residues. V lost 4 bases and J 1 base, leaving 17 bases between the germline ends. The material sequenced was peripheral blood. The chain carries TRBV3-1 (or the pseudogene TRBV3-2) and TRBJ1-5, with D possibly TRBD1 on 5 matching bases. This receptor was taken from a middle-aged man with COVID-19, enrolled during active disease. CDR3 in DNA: TGTGCCAGCAGCCCAAGTAAGGGGCGGGGCAGCAATCAGCCCCAGCATTTT. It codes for CASSPSKGRGSNQPQHF.